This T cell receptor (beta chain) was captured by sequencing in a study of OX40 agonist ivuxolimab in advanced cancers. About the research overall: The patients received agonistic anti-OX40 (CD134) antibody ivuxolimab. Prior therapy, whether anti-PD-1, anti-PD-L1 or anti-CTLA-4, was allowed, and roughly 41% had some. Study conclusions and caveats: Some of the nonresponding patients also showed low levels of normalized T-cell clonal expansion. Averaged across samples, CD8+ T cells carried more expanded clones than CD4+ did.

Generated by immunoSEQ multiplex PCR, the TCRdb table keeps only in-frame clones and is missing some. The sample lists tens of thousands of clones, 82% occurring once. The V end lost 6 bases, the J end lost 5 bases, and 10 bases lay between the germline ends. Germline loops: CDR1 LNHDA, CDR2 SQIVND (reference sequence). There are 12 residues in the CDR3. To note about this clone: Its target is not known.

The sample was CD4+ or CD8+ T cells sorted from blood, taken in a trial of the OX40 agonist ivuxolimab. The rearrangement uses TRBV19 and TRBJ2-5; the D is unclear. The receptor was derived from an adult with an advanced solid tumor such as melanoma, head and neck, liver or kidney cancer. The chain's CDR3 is CASSAGWETQYF. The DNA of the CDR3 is TGTGCCAGTAGCGCAGGATGGGAGACCCAGTACTTC.